Here is one T cell receptor beta chain with its context. The antigen is undetermined. This record belongs to a study of cytomegalovirus exposure and HLA in healthy donors. Across the whole study: Drawn from HLA-typed donors, approximately 86 million unique TCRs were held in an early data release. Findings of the study overall: Reportedly, cytomegalovirus status was diagnosed with high sensitivity and specificity. In a later analysis, TCR beta V- and J-gene trimming was associated with a missense DCLRE1C variant. Previously analyzed data showed that most TCR beta V segments were productive at a frequency of about 90% or about 30%.

PCR employed 60 Vbeta and 13 Jbeta primers. Data came from immunoSEQ multiplex PCR; TCRdb stores just in-frame clones and leaves some out. The sample carries fewer than 200,000 clones, around three quarters recorded once. The clonotype originates from a man in his thirties or forties in good health and CMV-seropositive. Sequencing was carried out using PBMCs.

CDR3 amino acids: CASSLKTGGDTQYF. CDR3 bases: TGTGCCAGCAGCCTCAAAACAGGGGGAGATACGCAGTATTTT. This chain connects TRBV5-4 to TRBJ2-3; 8 bases agree with TRBD1. With V trimmed by 4 bases and J by 5 bases, 6 bases remained unmatched. The CDR3 has 14 residues. Per the germline V gene, CDR1 is SGHNT and CDR2 is YYREEE (reference sequence).